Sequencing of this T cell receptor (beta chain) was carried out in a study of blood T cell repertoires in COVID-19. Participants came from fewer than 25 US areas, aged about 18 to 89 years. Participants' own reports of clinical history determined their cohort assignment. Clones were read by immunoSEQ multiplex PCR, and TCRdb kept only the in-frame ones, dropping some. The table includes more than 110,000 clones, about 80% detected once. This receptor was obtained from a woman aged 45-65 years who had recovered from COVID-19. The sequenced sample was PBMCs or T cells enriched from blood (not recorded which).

In DNA form, the CDR3 reads TGCGCCAGCAGACTCGGACTAGGGCAAGAGACCCAGTACTTC. This encodes CASRLGLGQETQYF. V usage is TRBV5-1 and J usage is TRBJ2-5; 7 bases map to TRBD2. This CDR3 is built from 14 residues. Unmatched junction bases numbered 6, after V lost 5 bases and J lost 2 bases. Looked up from germline, CDR1 is SGHRS and CDR2 is YFSETQ. Combining the CDR3 with reference TRBV5-1 and TRBJ2-5 gives the whole variable domain KAGVTQTPRYLIKTRGQQVTLSCSPISGHRSVSWYQQTPGQGLQFLFEYFSETQRNKGNFPGRFSGRQFSNSRSEMNVSTLELGDSALYLCASRLGLGQETQYFGPGTRLLVL.